This T cell receptor (beta chain) was sequenced during a study of blood T cell repertoires in COVID-19. The CDR3 spans 16 residues. CDR1 is SGHRS, CDR2 YFSETQ, per germline. Unmatched junction bases numbered 10, after V lost 5 bases and J lost 2 bases. Authors' analysis steps: Reference gene primer amplification in the assay estimated nucleated cell counts. Data came from immunoSEQ multiplex PCR; TCRdb stores just in-frame clones and leaves some out. V and J calls and clone size are as listed in that table; D and trimming were resolved from the DNA. The sample carries about 300,000 clones, around 87% recorded once.

Sequences were obtained from peripheral blood. The chain recombines TRBV5-1 with TRBJ1-2; the match to TRBD1 covers 9 bases. The TCR sequence derives from a man younger than 30 with active or convalescent COVID-19. DNA for the CDR3: TGCGCCAGCAGAACAGCCGGGACAGGGAGGAACTATGGCTACACCTTC. Translated, it gives CASRTAGTGRNYGYTF.